Shown below are 4 T cell receptor beta chains from a single sample sequenced in a study of technical replicates of blood from a handful of donors. Profiling relied on immunoSEQ multiplex PCR, and the TCRdb table lists in-frame clones only, not all of them. The sample records some 80,000 clones, just over 95% being singletons. The sample taken for sequencing was T cells isolated from PBMCs. The source of these receptors is a human donor in good health.

This clone was counted only a few times. The V and J genes are TRBV30 and TRBJ1-1, with TRBD1 matching over 9 bases. This CDR3 comprises 13 residues. The trim removed 3 bases at V and 11 bases at J, leaving 10 bases unmatched. Germline-derived CDR1 and CDR2 are GTSNPN and SVGIG (reference sequence). The CDR3 DNA is TGTGCCTGGAGACAGGGGGCGGGTACGTGGGCTTTCTTT. Translating it yields CAWRQGAGTWAFF.

The CDR3 region has the DNA TGTGCCAGCAGCTTAGTGCTTAGCAATGAGCAGTTCTTC. Amino acids: CASSLVLSNEQFF. The chain recombines TRBV11-3 with TRBJ2-1; no firm D call. This CDR3 has 13 amino acids. Germline V CDR1 and CDR2: SGHNT, YENEEA. V lost 1 base and J 6 bases, leaving 7 bases between the germline ends.

This chain joins TRBV11-2 and TRBJ1-3, with 8 bases aligning to TRBD1. The CDR3 length is 16 residues. Trimming removed 5 bases from V and 2 bases from J; junction bases left unmatched: 8. CDR1 is SGHAT, CDR2 FQNNGV, per germline. CDR3 sequence: CASSDYRGKAGNTIYF. CDR3 nucleotide sequence: TGTGCCAGCAGCGACTACAGGGGGAAGGCTGGAAACACCATATATTTT.

The J gene is TRBJ1-1, the V gene TRBV6-1, with 9 bases lining up with TRBD1. CDR1 MNHNS and CDR2 SASEGT come from the germline V gene. V lost 6 bases and J lost 0; bases outside the gene matches: 2. The CDR3 runs 14 residues. The CDR3 DNA reads TGTGCCAGCAGAAACAGGGGGCTGAACACTGAAGCTTTCTTT. Translation gives CASRNRGLNTEAFF.